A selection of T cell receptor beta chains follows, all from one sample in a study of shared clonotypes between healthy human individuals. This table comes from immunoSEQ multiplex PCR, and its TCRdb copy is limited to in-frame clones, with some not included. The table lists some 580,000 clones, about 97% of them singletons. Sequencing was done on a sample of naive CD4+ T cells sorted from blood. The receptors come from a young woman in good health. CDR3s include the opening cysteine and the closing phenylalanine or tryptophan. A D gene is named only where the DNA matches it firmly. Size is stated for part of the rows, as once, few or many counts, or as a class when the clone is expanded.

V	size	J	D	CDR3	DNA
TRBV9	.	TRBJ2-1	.	CASSAESGTSYNEQFF	TGTGCCAGCAGCGCGGAGTCCGGGACATCCTACAATGAGCAGTTCTTC
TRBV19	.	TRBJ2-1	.	CASSRGVGGDSYNEQFF	TGTGCCAGTAGTAGGGGCGTTGGGGGAGACTCCTACAATGAGCAGTTCTTC
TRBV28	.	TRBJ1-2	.	CASSLDPGYGYTF	TGTGCCAGCAGTTTAGATCCCGGCTATGGCTACACCTTC
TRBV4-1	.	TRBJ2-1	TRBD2	CASSQDFLAGVVNEQFF	TGCGCCAGCAGCCAAGACTTTCTAGCGGGGGTTGTCAATGAGCAGTTCTTC
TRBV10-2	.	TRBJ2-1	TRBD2	CASIGDRAGGPVTYNEQFF	TGCGCCAGCATAGGCGATAGGGCGGGAGGGCCCGTGACCTACAATGAGCAGTTCTTC
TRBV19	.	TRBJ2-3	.	CASSSGTGYSTDTQYF	TGTGCCAGTAGTAGCGGGACCGGTTATAGCACAGATACGCAGTATTTT
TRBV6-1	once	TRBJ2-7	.	CAARRGFLDEQYF	TGTGCCGCCCGACGAGGGTTTTTAGACGAGCAGTACTTC
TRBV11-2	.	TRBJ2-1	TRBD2	CASSLATSGGPFF	TGTGCCAGCAGCTTAGCCACTAGCGGGGGACCGTTCTTC
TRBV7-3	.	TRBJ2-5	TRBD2	CASSLTSGSGETQYF	TGTGCCAGCAGCTTGACTAGCGGGAGTGGGGAGACCCAGTACTTC
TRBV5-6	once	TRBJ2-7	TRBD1	CASSLEPGQNYEQYF	TGTGCCAGCAGCTTGGAGCCGGGACAGAATTACGAGCAGTACTTC
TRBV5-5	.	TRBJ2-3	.	CASSLGATDTQYF	TGTGCCAGCAGCTTGGGCGCGACAGATACGCAGTATTTT